This is a list of T cell receptor beta chains from one sample in a study of immune evolution from preneoplasia to lung adenocarcinoma. Assay used: immunoSEQ multiplex PCR; TCRdb lists only in-frame clones, some missing. This sample yields more than 3,500 clones, of which roughly 80% are seen a single time; around 11% belongs to the top ten. Sequenced material: FFPE minimally invasive lung adenocarcinoma tissue. The receptors were gathered from a person aged 70 to 85 with lung adenocarcinoma. Each CDR3 is given with its conserved first and last residue. The D gene is left open where the match is weak. Clone size, where shown, is once, few, many, or a class for clones that have expanded.

V gene	D gene	J gene	clone size	CDR3 DNA	CDR3 protein
TRBV28	-	TRBJ1-1	once	TGTGCCAGCAGACCTCATTGGAACACTGAAGCTTTCTTT	CASRPHWNTEAFF
TRBV5-1	-	TRBJ1-1	once	TGCGCCAGCAGCTTGGACGGGATGAACACTGAAGCTTTCTTT	CASSLDGMNTEAFF
TRBV2	-	TRBJ2-3	-	TGTGCCAGCAGTGAGGGGGGTGGCACAGATACGCAGTATTTT	CASSEGGGTDTQYF
TRBV19	TRBD2	TRBJ2-7	-	TGTGCCAGTAGCCCGGGACTAGCGGGAGTTGTCGAGCAGTACTTC	CASSPGLAGVVEQYF
TRBV11-2	TRBD1	TRBJ1-2	once	TGTGCCAGCAGCTTTCAGGGGGAAGATGGCTACACCTTC	CASSFQGEDGYTF
TRBV5-1	-	TRBJ1-1	-	TGCGCCAGCAGCAGCAGGGGAAACAGGAACACTGAAGCTTTCTTT	CASSSRGNRNTEAFF
TRBV15	-	TRBJ1-5	large	TGTGCCACCAGTAATTCGGGACAAACTCAGCCCCAGCATTTT	CATSNSGQTQPQHF
TRBV5-4	-	TRBJ2-1	-	TGTGCCAGCAGCTTGGAACCGCTCAATGAGCAGTTCTTC	CASSLEPLNEQFF
TRBV6-4	TRBD1	TRBJ2-2	-	TGTGCCAGCAGCCCGGGACAGTCCGGGGAGCTGTTTTTT	CASSPGQSGELFF
TRBV18	-	TRBJ2-3	-	TGTGCCAGCTCACCCCGAGTCAGCACAGATACGCAGTATTTT	CASSPRVSTDTQYF
TRBV29-1	TRBD2	TRBJ2-3	-	TGCAGCGGATCCGAGCGGTGGGCGGGGGTCAGCACAGATACGCAGTATTTT	CSGSERWAGVSTDTQYF
TRBV28	TRBD1	TRBJ1-1	-	TGTGCCAGCAGTTTCTCTCCCTCACAGGGGCGGTACACTGAAGCTTTCTTT	CASSFSPSQGRYTEAFF
TRBV7-9	-	TRBJ2-2	-	TGTGCCAGCAGCTTGCCCCTACTAGACACCGGGGAGCTGTTTTTT	CASSLPLLDTGELFF
TRBV29-1	-	TRBJ1-5	once	TGCAGCGTTGTGGTAGGGCGGGGGGATCAGCCCCAGCATTTT	CSVVVGRGDQPQHF
TRBV19	-	TRBJ1-5	few	TGTGCCAGTAAGGGGCGGGAGGATCAGCCCCAGCATTTT	CASKGREDQPQHF
TRBV10-3	-	TRBJ2-2	-	TGTGCCATCAGTGAGTCGCAATATATCAACACCGGGGAGCTGTTTTTT	CAISESQYINTGELFF
TRBV7-9	-	TRBJ2-3	-	TGTGCCAGCAGCTCGACTTGGGGGGCAGGGGATACGCAGTATTTT	CASSSTWGAGDTQYF
TRBV6-1	-	TRBJ1-5	few	TGTGCCAGCAGTTTGGGGGTAGCTGGCAATCAGCCCCAGCATTTT	CASSLGVAGNQPQHF
TRBV7-8	-	TRBJ2-1	-	TGTGCCAGCAGCTTAGGACAGTATGGGTACAATGAGCAGTTCTTC	CASSLGQYGYNEQFF
TRBV11-2	-	TRBJ2-1	-	TGTGCCAGCAGCTTAGATCGACCGAAGGGGGTTTACAATGAGCAGTTCTTC	CASSLDRPKGVYNEQFF
TRBV2	-	TRBJ2-7	few	TGTGCCAGCAGTGTGGAGGGTCAAAACGAGCAGTACTTC	CASSVEGQNEQYF
TRBV4-1	-	TRBJ2-5	-	TGCGCCAGCAGCCAAGCGGGGTTACAAGAGACCCAGTACTTC	CASSQAGLQETQYF
TRBV28	-	TRBJ1-5	-	TGTGCCAGCAGCTTGCCGGGAGTCAAGAGCAATCAGCCCCAGCATTTT	CASSLPGVKSNQPQHF
TRBV19	-	TRBJ2-6	-	TGTGCCAGTAGTATTGAGGAGGGCTCTGGGGCCAACGTCCTGACTTTC	CASSIEEGSGANVLTF
TRBV27	-	TRBJ1-2	few	TGTGCCAGCAGTTTAAGTTGGGGCGACTATGGCTACACCTTC	CASSLSWGDYGYTF
TRBV4-3	-	TRBJ1-3	-	TGCGCCAGCAGCCAATCGTCCGGGAGCACAACTGGAAACACCATATATTTT	CASSQSSGSTTGNTIYF
TRBV5-1	-	TRBJ1-1	once	TGCGTCAGCAGCTTCCAGGGGAGGAACACTGAAGCTTTCTTT	CVSSFQGRNTEAFF
TRBV27	-	TRBJ2-3	-	TGTGCCAGCAGTCTCCGACAGGGCACAGATACGCAGTATTTT	CASSLRQGTDTQYF
TRBV14	TRBD1	TRBJ2-7	-	TGTGCCAGCAGCCAAGATGCCTGGACAGGAGCCTACGAGCAGTACTTC	CASSQDAWTGAYEQYF
TRBV5-4	-	TRBJ1-1	-	TGTGCCAGCAGCCAAGGCGGGGGGCCAGCTTTCTTT	CASSQGGGPAFF
TRBV5-8	-	TRBJ2-1	-	TGTGCCAGCAGCCTTGAGGGGGAGGGTTTTTACAATGAGCAGTTCTTC	CASSLEGEGFYNEQFF
TRBV2	-	TRBJ1-5	-	TGTGCCAGCAGTGAGTGGGCAGGGGAGGTTGGGCAGCCCCAGCATTTT	CASSEWAGEVGQPQHF
TRBV28	TRBD1	TRBJ2-7	-	TGTGCCAGCAGTTTTGGGGACAGGTCCTACGAGCAGTACTTC	CASSFGDRSYEQYF
TRBV7-9	-	TRBJ2-4	-	TGTGCCAGCAGCTTAGGGGCAGGAATAGCCAAAAACATTCAGTACTTC	CASSLGAGIAKNIQYF
TRBV25-1	-	TRBJ1-1	-	TGTGCCAGCAGGAGTACAGGGATGAACACTGAAGCTTTCTTT	CASRSTGMNTEAFF
TRBV5-6	-	TRBJ1-1	-	TGTGCCAGCAGCTTGGGACGGAGAACTACTGAAGCTTTCTTT	CASSLGRRTTEAFF
TRBV5-4	-	TRBJ1-1	-	TGTGCCAGCAGCCAGGGATGGGCGCGGACGGAAGCTTTCTTT	CASSQGWARTEAFF
TRBV7-9	TRBD1	TRBJ2-7	few	TGTGCCAGCAGCCGGGGACAGGCGAGCTCCTACGAGCAGTACTTC	CASSRGQASSYEQYF
TRBV5-5	-	TRBJ1-6	-	TGTGCCAGCAGCTTGGTGGGCAGGGGTAATAATTCACCCCTCCACTTT	CASSLVGRGNNSPLHF
TRBV19	-	TRBJ1-5	-	TGTGCCACCCGCAGGGCGGGTAGCAATCAGCCCCAGCATTTT	CATRRAGSNQPQHF
TRBV29-1	TRBD2	TRBJ2-3	-	TGCAGCCCTCGAGGAATTACTAGCGGGGGGGGCACAGATACGCAGTATTTT	CSPRGITSGGGTDTQYF
TRBV14	TRBD1	TRBJ2-7	-	TGTGCCAGCAGCCAGGACAGGGTGAGGAAATACGAGCAGTACTTC	CASSQDRVRKYEQYF
TRBV7-8	-	TRBJ1-1	-	TGTGCCAGCAGCCATCGACGGACGGCTATGAACACTGAAGCTTTCTTT	CASSHRRTAMNTEAFF
TRBV13	TRBD2	TRBJ2-3	-	TGTGCCAGCAGCCCCCCGAAGACTAGCGGGGGTACAGATACGCAGTATTTT	CASSPPKTSGGTDTQYF
TRBV19	TRBD1	TRBJ2-5	-	TGTGCCAGTAGTTCAGACCAGGGGGCTGGAGAGACCCAGTACTTC	CASSSDQGAGETQYF
TRBV5-3	TRBD1	TRBJ2-7	-	TGTGCCAGAAGCTCCCAGACAGGGACAAATAGGTCCTACGAGCAGTACTTC	CARSSQTGTNRSYEQYF
TRBV6-1	TRBD2	TRBJ2-7	-	TGTGCCAGCACTTCCCTAGCGGGAGCTTCCTACGAGCAGTACTTC	CASTSLAGASYEQYF
TRBV7-2	TRBD2	TRBJ2-6	-	TGTGCCAGCAGCCGCACTAGCGGGAGGACTGGGGCCAACGTCCTGACTTTC	CASSRTSGRTGANVLTF
TRBV6-5	-	TRBJ1-3	-	TGTGCCAGCAGTTACGAGAAGGGGAACACCATATATTTT	CASSYEKGNTIYF
TRBV7-2	-	TRBJ2-7	few	TGTGCCAGCAGCTTAGTACCAGGGGCGAAATCCTACGAGCAGTACTTC	CASSLVPGAKSYEQYF
TRBV7-2	-	TRBJ1-1	-	TGTGCCAGCTATGGGTCGGGACTACCAGGGACTGAAGCTTTCTTT	CASYGSGLPGTEAFF
TRBV7-2	TRBD1	TRBJ1-5	-	TGTGCCAGCAGCTCCGAAACACAGGGGAATCAGCCCCAGCATTTT	CASSSETQGNQPQHF
TRBV28	-	TRBJ2-5	-	TGTGCCAGCAGTTCTAGGGGGACGATCGGGACCGGGGAGACCCAGTACTTC	CASSSRGTIGTGETQYF
TRBV6-6	-	TRBJ1-1	once	TGTGCCAGTAGAGGCAGCGCTTTGAACACTGAAGCTTTCTTT	CASRGSALNTEAFF
TRBV11-2	-	TRBJ2-2	-	TGTGCCAGCAGCTCGACGGTGAACACCGGGGAGCTGTTTTTT	CASSSTVNTGELFF
TRBV6-6	-	TRBJ1-1	-	TGTGCCAGCCGGGACAATATAATGAACACTGAAGCTTTCTTT	CASRDNIMNTEAFF
TRBV27	TRBD1	TRBJ2-3	-	TGTGCCAGCAGTTTATGGACAGGGGGCACAGATACGCAGTATTTT	CASSLWTGGTDTQYF
TRBV7-7	-	TRBJ2-5	-	TGTGCTAGCAGCTCAGAGGAAGAGACCCAGTACTTC	CASSSEEETQYF
TRBV6-1	-	TRBJ2-5	large	TGTGCCAGCAGTGAGTCGGAGACCCAGTACTTC	CASSESETQYF
TRBV6-6	-	TRBJ1-1	-	TGTGCCAGCAGTTACGTGGACAGTTCTAGGTCTGAAGCTTTCTTT	CASSYVDSSRSEAFF